This T cell receptor beta chain was profiled in a study of early T cells in non-severe SARS-CoV-2 infection. Study information: Chains from this unsorted whole-blood bulk RNA could not be paired.

Unmatched junction bases numbered 9, after V lost 4 bases and J lost 6 bases. Germline V gives CDR1 SGDLS, CDR2 YYNGEE. The CDR3 has 15 residues. Unique molecular identifiers were added to individual cDNA molecules. MiXCR, run by TCRdb on the 5' RACE reads, gives a single entry per CDR3 protein. Of approximately 74,000 distinct CDR3 sequences in the sample, about 14% were seen once. Sequencing was done on a sample of whole blood. This chain uses TRBV9 with TRBJ2-3; 9 nucleotides match TRBD2. The sequence was collected from an adult who was a healthcare worker with PCR-confirmed SARS-CoV-2 infection or an uninfected control (not recorded which). The CDR3 here is CASSLRGGALDTQYF. CDR3 in DNA: TGTGCCAGCAGCCTCCGCGGGGGGGCCCTCGATACGCAGTATTTT.